This TCR beta chain emerged from a study of regulatory T cells. Notes on the study in general: In CD3G-deficient patients, conventional CD4+ T cells were enriched for hydrophobic CDR3 residues at positions 6 and 7.

Regarding this clone: Its antigen is unidentified.

The PCR used 52 TRBV and 13 TRBJ primers. Some clones are missing from TCRdb's copy, which holds only in-frame ones; the method was immunoSEQ multiplex PCR. There are around 29,000 clones in the sample; over 90% occur only once, and about 1% lies in the top ten. Deletions cut 3 bases from V and 0 bases from J, with 3 bases between. The CDR3 totals 13 residues. The germline gives CDR1 MDHEN, CDR2 SYDVKM. The sequencing sample was made of conventional CD4+ T cells sorted from blood. This TCR derives from a child under 10 years old with CD3G deficiency. This chain joins TRBV28 and TRBJ1-5; the D is unclear. The CDR3 DNA follows: TGTGCCAGCAGTTTCCGTAGCAATCAGCCCCAGCATTTT. Amino acids: CASSFRSNQPQHF. The full variable domain, completed using reference TRBV28 and TRBJ1-5, is DVKVTQSSRYLVKRTGEKVFLECVQDMDHENMFWYRQDPGLGLRLIYFSYDVKMKEKGDIPEGYSVSREKKERFSLILESASTNQTSMYLCASSFRSNQPQHFGDGTRLSIL.